The next 20 T cell receptor beta chains were all read from a single sample in a study of cytomegalovirus exposure and HLA in healthy donors. PCR used 60 Vbeta primers and 13 Jbeta primers. TCRdb's copy holds only in-frame clones and misses some; the assay was immunoSEQ multiplex PCR. Recorded for this sample: 70,000 or so clones. Source material: PBMCs. These receptors all stem from a middle-aged man in good health and CMV-seronegative.

V and J are TRBV7-9 and TRBJ1-1, with D uncertain. V shed 4 bases and J shed 5 bases, with 14 bases lying between them. Germline CDR1 and CDR2: SEHNR and FQNEAQ (reference sequence). The length of the CDR3 is 14 residues. The CDR3 DNA follows: TGTGCCAGCAGCTCGGAGGGAGGGAGGACTGAAGCTTTCTTT. It yields the protein CASSSEGGRTEAFF.

This chain uses TRBV19 with TRBJ2-3; the match to TRBD2 covers 11 bases. The ends lost 5 bases at V and 2 bases at J; junction bases unmatched: 6. The CDR3 loop spans 16 amino acids. Germline CDR1 reads LNHDA; CDR2 reads SQIVND (reference sequence). The DNA of the CDR3 is TGTGCCAGTAGTGGCCTAGCGGGGGGTTTCACAGATACGCAGTATTTT. It translates to CASSGLAGGFTDTQYF.

V and J are TRBV7-8 and TRBJ2-3; D might be TRBD1 (6 bases). The CDR3 is made up of 14 amino acids. The V and J ends lost 5 bases and 2 bases respectively, with 11 bases between them. Per germline, CDR1 SGHVS and CDR2 FQNEAQ. CDR3 bases: TGTGCCAGCAGCCCAGGACAGTACACAGATACGCAGTATTTT. This codes for CASSPGQYTDTQYF. Filled out from reference TRBV7-8 and TRBJ2-3, the complete variable domain reads GAGVSQSPRYKVAKRGQDVALRCDPISGHVSLFWYQQALGQGPEFLTYFQNEAQLDKSGLPSDRFFAERPEGSVSTLKIQRTQQEDSAVYLCASSPGQYTDTQYFGPGTRLTVL.

The gene calls are TRBV7-8 and TRBJ2-7; D ambiguous. This CDR3 has 11 residues. Germline values: CDR1 SGHVS, CDR2 FQNEAQ. Trimming left V 5 bases short and J 7 bases short, with 9 bases between. CDR3: CASSREREQYF. For the CDR3, the DNA is TGTGCCAGCAGCCGAGAACGGGAGCAGTACTTC.

This sequence joins TRBV19 and TRBJ1-2; a weak D match, TRBD1 (6 bases). The CDR3 sequence is 13 residues long. Germline V gene data show CDR1 as LNHDA and CDR2 as SQIVND (reference sequence). With 8 bases removed from V and 5 bases from J, the gap between germline ends came to 15 bases. CDR3 nucleotides: TGTGCCAGTGGGGCCTCTACAGGGTATGGCTACACCTTC. Translating it yields CASGASTGYGYTF.

The CDR3 nucleotides are TGTGCCAGCACCCCGGGATTGAGCGGCTACACCTTC. This encodes CASTPGLSGYTF. The chain has TRBV6-1 and TRBJ1-2; D remains unclear. This CDR3 spans 12 amino acids. Trimming stripped 7 bases from V and 8 bases from J, with 14 bases between. CDR1 and CDR2 from the germline V gene are MNHNS and SASEGT.

V gene TRBV7-9 combines with J gene TRBJ1-5; 10 positions agree with TRBD1. The CDR3 contains 19 residues. Losses at the gene ends were 3 bases for V and 1 base for J; bases not matched to a gene: 12. CDR1 is SEHNR, CDR2 FQNEAQ, per germline (reference sequence). CDR3 protein: CASSFWTGGSVGSNQPQHF. The CDR3 DNA sequence: TGTGCCAGCAGCTTCTGGACAGGGGGTTCGGTAGGAAGCAATCAGCCCCAGCATTTT.

V and J are TRBV2 and TRBJ2-2; TRBD1 matches at 7 bases. V trimming: 7 bases; J trimming: 2 bases; junction bases outside the gene matches: 16. This CDR3 comprises 18 residues. CDR1 and CDR2 from the germline V gene are SNHLY and FYNNEI. CDR3 nucleotide sequence: TGTGCCAGCACGGACTCCCCAACAGGGGCCCTAAACACCGGGGAGCTGTTTTTT. Translated: CASTDSPTGALNTGELFF.

V and J are TRBV6-5 and TRBJ2-7, with D maybe TRBD2 (5 bases). V was shortened by 5 bases and J by 1 base, with 12 bases between the two germline ends. Germline V CDR1 and CDR2: MNHEY, SVGAGI. CDR3 length equals 14 residues. The CDR3 DNA sequence: TGTGCCAGCAGTCCAACGTGGGAGTCCTACGAGCAGTACTTC. This gives the protein CASSPTWESYEQYF.

The chain employs TRBV10-2 and TRBJ2-1; 11 bases fit TRBD2. The CDR3 length is 15 residues. Trimming took 8 bases from V and 0 from J; bases not matched to a gene: 3. Germline V CDR1 and CDR2: WSHSY, SAAADI. The CDR3 DNA follows: TGCGCCAGCGGGACTAGCGGCTCCTCCTACAATGAGCAGTTCTTC. This encodes CASGTSGSSYNEQFF.

This chain joins TRBV28 and TRBJ1-4, with TRBD1 identical over 8 bases. Germline values: CDR1 MDHEN, CDR2 SYDVKM. This CDR3 has 12 amino acids. Trimming cost V 2 bases and J 15 bases; bases outside gene matches: 5. CDR3 sequence reads: CASSLLDREVFF. Here the CDR3 DNA reads TGTGCCAGCAGTTTACTGGACAGGGAGGTGTTTTTT.

This rearrangement joins TRBV5-1 to TRBJ1-1; D is unresolved. Germline CDR1 SGHRS, CDR2 YFSETQ. The CDR3 spans 13 residues. Deletions cut 0 bases from V and 14 bases from J, with 17 bases between. The CDR3 sequence is CASSLAGREGSFF. The DNA of the CDR3 is TGCGCCAGCAGCTTGGCGGGGAGGGAGGGTTCCTTCTTT.

The gene calls are TRBV11-2 and TRBJ1-1, with no clear D. This CDR3 contains 15 residues. The germline V gene has CDR1 SGHAT and CDR2 FQNNGV. V lost 5 bases to trimming and J lost 0 bases, with 13 bases between them. Written as DNA, the CDR3 is TGTGCCAGCAGCCCTCCGTTTGGGCTGAACACTGAAGCTTTCTTT. Its protein is CASSPPFGLNTEAFF. The full variable domain, its missing parts supplied by reference TRBV11-2 and TRBJ1-1, is EAGVAQSPRYKIIEKRQSVAFWCNPISGHATLYWYQQILGQGPKLLIQFQNNGVVDDSQLPKDRFSAERLKGVDSTLKIQPAKLEDSAVYLCASSPPFGLNTEAFFGQGTRLTVV.

The chain couples TRBV28 to TRBJ2-5; D perhaps matches TRBD1 (5 bases). The ends were cut back, 8 bases at V and 5 bases at J, with 12 bases in the middle. CDR3 length: 12 residues. Germline values: CDR1 MDHEN, CDR2 SYDVKM. In DNA, the CDR3 is TGTGCCAGCGGGGCTCTCGGGGAGACCCAGTACTTC. Its protein is CASGALGETQYF.

The rearrangement joins TRBV27 to TRBJ2-7, with a tentative D call TRBD2 (6 bases). The germline V gene encodes CDR1 MNHEY and CDR2 SMNVEV (reference sequence). Trimming left V 2 bases short and J 6 bases short, with 11 bases between. The length of the CDR3 is 13 residues. CDR3 nucleotide sequence: TGTGCCAGCAGTTTAGCGGGGCACGGCGAGCAGTACTTC. It yields the protein CASSLAGHGEQYF.

The chain carries TRBV19 and TRBJ1-4; D is unclear. The CDR3 loop spans 13 amino acids. Between the trimmed V and J ends, which lost 5 bases and 6 bases, there was a span of 10 bases. Germline V CDR1 and CDR2: LNHDA, SQIVND (reference sequence). CDR3: CASSPRVDEKLFF. In nucleotides, the CDR3 is TGTGCCAGTAGTCCCCGCGTAGATGAAAAACTGTTTTTT.

The CDR3 DNA reads as TGTGCCAGCAGGTACCGGGACAGGAGGGCCTATGGCTACACCTTC. Translation gives CASRYRDRRAYGYTF. V usage is TRBV6-5 and J usage is TRBJ1-2; 8 nucleotides line up with TRBD1. CDR3 size: 15 residues. V shed 6 bases and J 4 bases; nucleotides not matched to a gene: 10. Germline values: CDR1 MNHEY, CDR2 SVGAGI.

This chain links TRBV13 with TRBJ1-4; 10 positions match TRBD1. The ends lost 5 bases at V and 7 bases at J; junction bases unmatched: 7. The CDR3 totals 15 residues. Germline V lookup: CDR1 PRHDT, CDR2 FYEKMQ (reference sequence). The CDR3 bases are TGTGCCAGCAGCCAAAGGGACAGGGGTGCTGAAAAACTGTTTTTT. Its translation is CASSQRDRGAEKLFF.

The chain recombines TRBV19 with TRBJ2-7; TRBD1 matches at 9 bases. The J call may be in error: the DNA end matches TRBJ2-1 better. Germline V lookup: CDR1 LNHDA, CDR2 SQIVND (reference sequence). The CDR3 consists of 14 residues. This chain's CDR3 is CASSHGQGPYEQFF. In DNA, the CDR3 is TGTGCCAGTAGTCACGGACAGGGGCCCTACGAGCAGTTCTTC.

The CDR3 here is CASLQGSRANEKLFF. DNA of the CDR3: TGTGCCAGCTTACAGGGAAGCCGAGCTAATGAAAAACTGTTTTTT. V and J are TRBV18 and TRBJ1-4; D possibly corresponds to TRBD1 (6 bases). V was clipped by 7 bases and J by 3 bases, with 15 bases between them. Germline CDR1 is KGHSH and CDR2 is LQKENI. The CDR3 is 15 amino acids. Complete variable domain (other parts from reference TRBV18 and TRBJ1-4): NAGVMQNPRHLVRRRGQEARLRCSPMKGHSHVYWYRQLPEEGLKFMVYLQKENIIDESGMPKERFSAEFPKEGPSILRIQQVVRGDSAAYFCASLQGSRANEKLFFGSGTQLSVL.